The 31 T cell receptor beta chains presented below share a single source sample, sequenced in a study of blood T cell repertoires in COVID-19. Generated by immunoSEQ multiplex PCR, the TCRdb table keeps only in-frame clones and is missing some. The sample contains over 130,000 clones, 75% to 90% of which appear only once. Sequences were obtained from peripheral blood. The receptors originated from an older man with acute or convalescent COVID-19.

This clone was seen a single time. This chain links TRBV5-1 with TRBJ1-1; perhaps TRBD1 as D (5 bases). Per the germline V gene, CDR1 is SGHRS and CDR2 is YFSETQ. This CDR3 is 15 amino acids long. Trimming left V 6 bases short and J 8 bases short, with 23 bases between. The CDR3 spells CASKGTSSPGGEAFF. The CDR3 DNA sequence: TGCGCCAGCAAAGGGACGTCCTCCCCAGGAGGGGAAGCTTTCTTT.

CDR3 DNA sequence: TGTGCCACCAGCAGCGAGAAAGGGGGACGTTTCATAGTCACCGGGGAGCTGTTTTTT. Translation: CATSSEKGGRFIVTGELFF. This chain uses TRBV15 with TRBJ2-2; D perhaps matches TRBD1 (6 bases). V shed 3 bases and J shed 4 bases, with 24 bases lying between them. CDR3 length: 19 amino acids. Germline CDR1 reads LNHNV; CDR2 reads YYDKDF (reference sequence).

This chain joins TRBV27 and TRBJ1-6; 10 bases agree with TRBD1. CDR3 length: 15 amino acids. Looked up from germline, CDR1 is MNHEY and CDR2 is SMNVEV (reference sequence). Trimming removed 6 bases from V and 10 bases from J; junction bases left unmatched: 9. Written as DNA, the CDR3 is TGTGCCAGCAGCCAGACAGGGGGCGTACAGTCACCCCTCCACTTT. This gives the protein CASSQTGGVQSPLHF.

This clone was seen a few times. The rearrangement links TRBV18 to TRBJ1-2; D unresolved. The CDR3 consists of 14 residues. With 2 bases removed from V and 5 bases from J, the gap between germline ends came to 12 bases. Germline assignment: CDR1 KGHSH and CDR2 LQKENI. The CDR3 DNA is TGTGCCAGCTCACCATGGGCAGAGCCATATGGCTACACCTTC. It encodes CASSPWAEPYGYTF.

This sequence joins TRBV11-2 and TRBJ1-2; 8 bases agree with TRBD1. V gave up 1 base and J gave up 2 bases; unmatched junction bases: 9. Germline lookup yields CDR1 SGHAT and CDR2 FQNNGV. The CDR3 is 17 amino acids. CDR3 loop: CASSLARIQGANYGYTF. CDR3 DNA: TGTGCCAGCAGCTTAGCAAGGATCCAGGGGGCGAACTATGGCTACACCTTC.

As to this clone: At one boundary the junction diverges from the germline segment, which might be a read error. The rearrangement links TRBV14 to TRBJ2-3; 7 nucleotides match TRBD2. Germline CDR1 is SGHDN and CDR2 is FVKESK. CDR3 length: 20 amino acids. CDR3 residues: CASSKEGGRASQPCTDTQYF. DNA for the CDR3: TGTGCCAGCAGCAAAGAAGGAGGGAGGGCCAGCCAGCCTTGCACAGATACGCAGTATTTT.

The chain couples TRBV27 to TRBJ1-2, with unresolved D. The CDR3 totals 14 residues. Germline V gene lookup returns CDR1 MNHEY and CDR2 SMNVEV (reference sequence). The V gene lost 8 bases and the J gene lost 7 bases, with 20 bases spanning the gap. CDR3 residues: CASGLSTGALGYTF. The CDR3 DNA follows: TGTGCCAGCGGGCTGTCGACGGGAGCTCTTGGCTACACCTTC.

J is TRBJ1-6 and V is TRBV6-1; 8 nucleotides match TRBD1. The CDR3 totals 15 residues. Per germline, CDR1 MNHNS and CDR2 SASEGT. Unmatched junction bases numbered 2, after V lost 0 bases and J lost 7 bases. The CDR3 is CASSEAGQANSPLHF. The CDR3, as DNA: TGTGCCAGCAGTGAAGCGGGACAGGCAAATTCACCCCTCCACTTT.

The chain has TRBV19 and TRBJ1-1, with 7 bases fitting TRBD1. The trim removed 7 bases at V and 2 bases at J, leaving 7 bases unmatched. The CDR3 sequence is 14 residues long. Germline V gene data show CDR1 as LNHDA and CDR2 as SQIVND (reference sequence). The CDR3: CASKGQTGNTEAFF. In DNA form, the CDR3 reads TGTGCCAGTAAGGGACAGACCGGAAACACTGAAGCTTTCTTT.

The chain combines TRBV3-1 (or the pseudogene TRBV3-2) with TRBJ1-2, with D unclear. The CDR3 has 15 residues. V lost 4 bases and J lost 1, with 13 bases in between. Germline lookup yields CDR1 LGHDT and CDR2 YNNKEL (reference sequence). DNA for the CDR3: TGTGCCAGCAGCCGAGGGCGGGGTAGTAACTATGGCTACACCTTC. The encoded protein is CASSRGRGSNYGYTF.

This chain joins TRBV9 and TRBJ2-7, with 8 positions matching TRBD1. V was clipped by 3 bases and J by 1 base; unmatched bases: 0. The CDR3 covers 13 residues. Germline V gives CDR1 SGDLS, CDR2 YYNGEE. The CDR3 DNA is TGTGCCAGCAGCGGACAGGGGTCCTACGAGCAGTACTTC. Amino acid sequence: CASSGQGSYEQYF.

CDR3 bases: TGTGCCAGCAGCCAAACCCGGACTAAAGAGACCCAGTACTTC. This codes for CASSQTRTKETQYF. V gene TRBV3-1 (or the pseudogene TRBV3-2) combines with J gene TRBJ2-5, with D possibly being TRBD2 (6 bases). The CDR3 extends over 14 amino acids. Germline values: CDR1 LGHDT, CDR2 YNNKEL (reference sequence). The V end was cut by 2 bases, the J end by 3 bases, with 10 bases between.

V and J are TRBV5-1 and TRBJ1-1; D unresolved. Germline V gene lookup returns CDR1 SGHRS and CDR2 YFSETQ. The CDR3 contains 13 residues. V was shortened by 2 bases and J by 7 bases, with 12 bases between the two germline ends. CDR3 sequence (DNA): TGCGCCAGCAGCTTTAGTTCGGGGAGTGAAGCTTTCTTT. Protein sequence: CASSFSSGSEAFF.

The chain couples TRBV5-1 to TRBJ2-5; D is possibly TRBD1 (5 bases). Looked up from germline, CDR1 is SGHRS and CDR2 is YFSETQ. V shed 4 bases and J shed 4 bases, with 17 bases lying between them. CDR3 size: 15 residues. As DNA, the CDR3 is TGCGCCAGCAGCGCACACCAGGGAAATGGAGAGACCCAGTACTTC. Translating gives CASSAHQGNGETQYF.

This clone was found a few times. The chain carries TRBV7-2 and TRBJ1-6; perhaps TRBD1 as D (5 bases). Germline values: CDR1 SGHTA, CDR2 FQGNSA. Trimming removed 5 bases at V and 7 bases at J, with 15 bases between. This CDR3 is built from 15 residues. In DNA form, the CDR3 reads TGTGCCAGCAGCCAAGGTGCGGGGGGGAATTCACCCCTCCACTTT. Translation: CASSQGAGGNSPLHF.

The chain couples TRBV7-6 to TRBJ2-1; 13 nucleotides align to TRBD2. This CDR3 region has 16 residues. V trimming: 0 bases; J trimming: 8 bases; junction bases outside the gene matches: 4. The germline gives CDR1 SGHVS, CDR2 FNYEAQ. The CDR3 protein is CASSLATSGGAYEQFF. The DNA for the CDR3 is TGTGCCAGCAGCTTAGCCACTAGCGGGGGGGCCTATGAGCAGTTCTTC.

The J gene is TRBJ2-3, the V gene TRBV5-6, with D tentatively TRBD2 (6 bases). The CDR3 is 16 amino acids. Germline V gene sequence: CDR1 SGHDT, CDR2 YYEEEE. V was cut by 0 bases and J by 4 bases, with 15 bases left in between. CDR3 bases: TGTGCCAGCAGCTTGGTTATTGGAGGGTTCTCAGATACGCAGTATTTT. It is translated as CASSLVIGGFSDTQYF.

The rearrangement uses TRBV19 and TRBJ2-1; D perhaps matches TRBD2 (7 bases). V lost 7 bases and J lost 0, with 13 bases in between. The CDR3 is 15 amino acids. CDR1 is LNHDA, CDR2 SQIVND, per germline (reference sequence). CDR3 sequence: CASNGGAGSYNEQFF. CDR3 sequence (DNA): TGTGCCAGTAATGGGGGGGCAGGCTCCTACAATGAGCAGTTCTTC.

The DNA of the CDR3 is TGTGCCAGCAGTTCCCACCGCTTAGTCGTGGGGGCCTCGGAGACCCAGTACTTC. Translated, it gives CASSSHRLVVGASETQYF. The rearrangement uses TRBV27 and TRBJ2-5, with D possibly being TRBD1 (6 bases). V lost 4 bases, J lost 5 bases, and 26 bases lay in between. The CDR3 spans 18 residues. Germline lookup yields CDR1 MNHEY and CDR2 SMNVEV (reference sequence).

The rearrangement joins TRBV24-1 to TRBJ1-2, with 9 bases that match TRBD1. Trimming took 5 bases from V and 7 from J; bases not matched to a gene: 7. Per the germline V gene, CDR1 is KGHDR and CDR2 is SFDVKD. This CDR3 has 14 residues. The CDR3 DNA is TGTGCCACCAGTGTGGGACAGGGATGGGGTGGCTACACCTTC. The encoded protein is CATSVGQGWGGYTF.

The rearrangement links TRBV5-1 to TRBJ2-2; perhaps TRBD1 as D (6 bases). CDR3 length: 17 amino acids. CDR1 and CDR2 (germline): SGHRS, YFSETQ. Trimming removed 0 bases from V and 5 bases from J, with 17 bases in between. CDR3 protein: CASSLEGVGTRTGELFF. The CDR3 region has the DNA TGCGCCAGCAGCTTGGAGGGGGTAGGGACACGAACCGGGGAGCTGTTTTTT.

This rearrangement joins TRBV3-1 (or the pseudogene TRBV3-2) to TRBJ2-1, with 8 bases identical to TRBD2. This CDR3 is 13 amino acids long. J lost 8 bases, V lost 4 bases, and 4 bases had no gene match. Germline CDR1 LGHDT, CDR2 YNNKEL (reference sequence). CDR3 region: CASSRTSKHEQFF. The CDR3 coding sequence is TGTGCCAGCAGCCGGACTAGCAAACATGAGCAGTTCTTC.

V and J are TRBV18 and TRBJ2-3, with 16 bases aligning to TRBD2. In germline, CDR1 is KGHSH, CDR2 LQKENI. V gave up 6 bases and J gave up 5 bases; unmatched junction bases: 8. The CDR3 loop spans 17 amino acids. The CDR3 loop is CASSTGTSGRALDTQYF. In DNA, the CDR3 is TGTGCCAGCTCGACCGGGACTAGCGGGAGGGCCCTAGATACGCAGTATTTT.

The V gene is TRBV6-5, the J gene TRBJ2-1; 9 bases agree with TRBD1. Per the germline V gene, CDR1 is MNHEY and CDR2 is SVGAGI. The CDR3 spans 15 residues. J lost 4 bases, V lost 5 bases, and 6 bases had no gene match. The CDR3 DNA reads TGTGCCAGCAGTACCCGGACAGGGGCGTACAATGAGCAGTTCTTC. It codes for CASSTRTGAYNEQFF.

The rearrangement uses TRBV12-3 or TRBV12-4 and TRBJ1-1, with a tentative D call TRBD1 (6 bases). This CDR3 has 13 amino acids. Trimming stripped 7 bases from V and 6 bases from J, with 15 bases between. CDR3 DNA: TGTGCCAGCACCAATCGGGGGGGCGCTGAAGCTTTCTTT. The encoded protein is CASTNRGGAEAFF.

The V gene is TRBV7-2, the J gene TRBJ2-1; TRBD1 might be the D (5 bases). Germline values: CDR1 SGHTA, CDR2 FQGNSA. The length of the CDR3 is 13 residues. Trimming pared 5 bases from V and 5 bases from J, leaving 10 bases between. CDR3 protein: CASSQGPNNEQFF. The CDR3 DNA follows: TGTGCCAGCAGCCAGGGCCCAAACAATGAGCAGTTCTTC.

This chain links TRBV7-8 with TRBJ1-3; 11 nucleotides agree with TRBD1. The CDR3 totals 16 residues. Trimming cost V 4 bases and J 4 bases; bases outside gene matches: 6. Per the germline V gene, CDR1 is SGHVS and CDR2 is FQNEAQ. The CDR3 coding sequence is TGTGCCAGCAGCTCGCCGGGACAGGGGGGAGGAAACACCATATATTTT. Encoded protein: CASSSPGQGGGNTIYF.

This chain connects TRBV6-5 to TRBJ1-1; D is possibly TRBD1 (6 bases). The CDR3 contains 13 residues. CDR1 is MNHEY and CDR2 is SVGAGI in the germline V gene. The V and J ends lost 5 bases and 1 base respectively, with 8 bases between them. The DNA for the CDR3 is TGTGCCAGCAGTAGGACAGAGAACACTGAAGCTTTCTTT. Its protein product is CASSRTENTEAFF.

The chain combines TRBV6-5 with TRBJ1-2; D is perhaps TRBD1 (6 bases). The length of the CDR3 is 13 residues. Per germline, CDR1 MNHEY and CDR2 SVGAGI. V was shortened by 6 bases and J by 8 bases, with 16 bases between the two germline ends. The CDR3 DNA reads as TGTGCCAGCAGGGGTAGTTCAGGGGAAGGCTACACCTTC. The encoded protein is CASRGSSGEGYTF.

The CDR3, as DNA: TGTGCCAGCAGCTTAGCTGCAGGGAACACTGAAGCTTTCTTT. As protein: CASSLAAGNTEAFF. This chain uses TRBV7-6 with TRBJ1-1; D is uncertain. In germline, CDR1 is SGHVS, CDR2 FNYEAQ. The CDR3 has 14 residues. The V gene lost 0 bases and the J gene lost 1 base, with 6 bases spanning the gap. Full variable domain (rest looked up from reference TRBV7-6 and TRBJ1-1): GAGVSQSPRYKVTKRGQDVALRCDPISGHVSLYWYRQALGQGPEFLTYFNYEAQQDKSGLPNDRFSAERPEGSISTLTIQRTEQRDSAMYRCASSLAAGNTEAFFGQGTRLTVV.

Here the CDR3 reads CASSQVGQGETGELFF. The CDR3 DNA is TGTGCCAGCAGCCAGGTGGGACAGGGAGAAACCGGGGAGCTGTTTTTT. The gene calls are TRBV4-2 and TRBJ2-2; 9 bases agree with TRBD1. This CDR3 has 16 residues. Germline V gives CDR1 LGHNA, CDR2 YNFKEQ. V lost 3 bases, J lost 5 bases, and 7 bases stayed unmatched.